This is a list of T cell receptor beta chains from one sample in a study of identical twins. MiXCR was run by TCRdb on the 5' RACE reads, yielding one entry per CDR3 protein. The repertoire consists of 260,000 or so distinct CDR3 sequences, with 6% to 8.5% occurring once and the leading ten covering 5.4%. This sample also belongs to another study, concerning yellow fever vaccine responses in identical twins.

Sequencing used CD8+ T cells sorted from blood. The receptors come from a woman between 18 and 29 years old in good health. Both conserved end residues are part of each CDR3. The D gene is left open where the match is weak. Where a row states a size, it is once, few, many or the class of an expanded clone; other rows omit it.

d_gene	v_gene	abundance	j_gene	CDR3nt	CDR3aa
NA	TRBV20-1	many	TRBJ2-1	TGCAGTGCTAAAGCCAGCTATCAGTTCTTC	CSAKASYQFF
NA	TRBV7-9	NA	TRBJ1-5	TGTGCCAGCAGCACACTGGGGCTGAATCAGCCCCAGCATTTT	CASSTLGLNQPQHF
NA	TRBV20-1	many	TRBJ1-2	TGCAGTGCTAGAGGTATCTCGGGGCGAGCTAACTATGGCTACACCTTC	CSARGISGRANYGYTF
TRBD2	TRBV12-5	few	TRBJ2-7	TGTGCTAGTGGGGCGGGAGGGTCCTCCTACGAGCAGTACTTC	CASGAGGSSYEQYF
NA	TRBV20-1	few	TRBJ1-6	TGCAGTGCCGGGAAGATCTTCGACGGTAATTCACCCCTCCACTTT	CSAGKIFDGNSPLHF
NA	TRBV20-1	many	TRBJ1-1	TGCAGTGCTTGGGGTCTCCCTCAAGCTTTCTTT	CSAWGLPQAFF
TRBD1	TRBV7-6	few	TRBJ2-3	TGTGCCAGCAGCCCAGGGACAGGGGGCACCCCAGATACGCAGTATTTT	CASSPGTGGTPDTQYF
NA	TRBV12-3/TRBV12-4	many	TRBJ1-2	TGTGCCAGCAGTTTTCACCGTGGCTACACCTTC	CASSFHRGYTF
NA	TRBV18	few	TRBJ1-2	TGTGCCAGCTCACCGTCGCAGGGCCTTAACTATGGCTACACCTTC	CASSPSQGLNYGYTF
NA	TRBV3-1	many	TRBJ2-1	TGTGCCAGCAGCCCAAGGACCGGATGGGAGCAGTTCTTC	CASSPRTGWEQFF
NA	TRBV28	NA	TRBJ2-1	TGTGCCAGCCAATACAATGAGCAGTTCTTC	CASQYNEQFF
TRBD1	TRBV28	many	TRBJ1-5	TGTGCCAGCAGGGGCCACCGGGACAGGGTGCAGCCCCAGCATTTT	CASRGHRDRVQPQHF
TRBD1	TRBV7-6	few	TRBJ2-1	TGTGCCAGCAGCTTAGCGGGACAGGGGGATATTGAGCAGTTCTTC	CASSLAGQGDIEQFF
TRBD1	TRBV3-1	many	TRBJ2-2	TGTGCCAGCAGCCCGGGACAGGCTAACACCGGGGAGCTGTTTTTT	CASSPGQANTGELFF
NA	TRBV24-1	few	TRBJ1-5	TGTGCCACCAGTGAGGGGGGGGCCAGTCAGCCCCAGCATTTT	CATSEGGASQPQHF
TRBD1	TRBV10-3	NA	TRBJ1-5	TGTGCCATCAGTGAGTCCGTAACAGGGGGTCAGCCCCAGCATTTT	CAISESVTGGQPQHF
NA	TRBV9	many	TRBJ1-6	TGTGCCAGCAGCGTAGATGGAACCGAAGATTCACCCCTCCACTTT	CASSVDGTEDSPLHF
NA	TRBV2	NA	TRBJ1-1	TGTGCCAGCAGTGGCGGATACTTGAACACTGAAGCTTTCTTT	CASSGGYLNTEAFF
NA	TRBV29-1	few	TRBJ2-1	TGCAGCGTTGCAGGGGGGATCTACAATGAGCAGTTCTTC	CSVAGGIYNEQFF
TRBD1	TRBV20-1	few	TRBJ2-7	TGCAGTGCTAGAGACGGGACAGGGGCCTACGAGCAGTACTTC	CSARDGTGAYEQYF
TRBD2	TRBV29-1	many	TRBJ2-7	TGCAGCGTCACACTACTAGCGGGAGTTTTCGAGCAGTACTTC	CSVTLLAGVFEQYF
TRBD1	TRBV6-5	many	TRBJ2-1	TGTGCCAGCAGTTATGGGGGGACAGGGTTTATGAAGTTCTTC	CASSYGGTGFMKFF
NA	TRBV7-9	few	TRBJ2-1	TGTGCCAGCAGCTCCCCAGATAACAATGAGCAGTTCTTC	CASSSPDNNEQFF
NA	TRBV4-1	few	TRBJ2-2	TGCGCCAGCAGCCAAGGGTACGTGGGCACCGGGGAGCTGTTTTTT	CASSQGYVGTGELFF
NA	TRBV13	NA	TRBJ2-1	TGTGCCAGCAGCCAAAGGGCTTATGAGCAGTTCTTC	CASSQRAYEQFF
TRBD2	TRBV5-6	NA	TRBJ2-1	TGTGCCAGCAGCTGGGCTACTAGCGGGGGGATCCCCCCCTACAATGAGCAGTTCTTC	CASSWATSGGIPPYNEQFF
NA	TRBV19	few	TRBJ2-3	TGTGCCAGTAGTATTTTCCCCGCAGATACGCAGTATTTT	CASSIFPADTQYF
TRBD2	TRBV28	few	TRBJ2-1	TGTGCCAGCAGTCTATTAGCGGGGGGGGAGGTCTCCTACAATGAGCAGTTCTTC	CASSLLAGGEVSYNEQFF
TRBD1	TRBV4-1	NA	TRBJ2-1	TGCGCCAGCAGCCAAGGGGCCGGGACAGTGTACAATGAGCAGTTCTTC	CASSQGAGTVYNEQFF
TRBD2	TRBV28	many	TRBJ2-1	TGTGCCAGCAGTCCTACTAGCGGGAATTACAATGAGCAGTTCTTC	CASSPTSGNYNEQFF
NA	TRBV4-2	NA	TRBJ1-1	TGTGCCAGCAGCGAGGGGGACACTGAAGCTTTCTTT	CASSEGDTEAFF